The table lists the clone carrying this TCR beta chain with many counts. The data belong to a study of T cells in Graves' hyperthyroidism and ophthalmopathy. Amplification targeted TCR beta CDR3 regions from RNA transcripts. RT-PCR in the first round (using the HTBI primer set) targeted the TCR CDR3. TCRdb itself ran the multiplex PCR reads through MiXCR, one entry per CDR3 protein. The sample lists about 360,000 distinct CDR3 sequences, less than 15% occurring once. The CDR3 is 14 residues long. Per the germline V gene, CDR1 is SGHKS and CDR2 is YYEKEE (reference sequence). V dropped 4 bases and J dropped 5 bases, with 16 bases sitting between them. Cells are PBMCs isolated from more than 8.5 ml of fresh blood.

This chain joins TRBV5-5 and TRBJ2-7; TRBD1 might be the D (6 bases). The source of this sequence is a young woman with Graves' hyperthyroidism. The source material was blood. The CDR3: CASSPTTGTNEQYF. Here the CDR3 DNA reads TGTGCCAGCAGCCCAACAACAGGGACCAACGAGCAGTACTTC.